This T cell receptor (beta chain) was sequenced in a study of neurological immune-mediated disorders. Across the whole study: Of the 35 or so patients with multiple sclerosis, roughly 30 had relapsing-remitting MS, whereas the remaining 3 had secondary progressive MS.

This clonotype was picked up many times. TCRdb processed the 5' RACE reads anew with MiXCR; each CDR3 protein has one entry. The table includes roughly 76,000 distinct CDR3 sequences, around 3% detected once. Germline CDR1 reads SGHRS; CDR2 reads YFSETQ. The CDR3 has 12 residues. The V gene lost 0 bases and the J gene lost 3 bases, with 3 bases spanning the gap. The sample consisted of PBMCs. V gene TRBV5-1 combines with J gene TRBJ1-1; D unresolved. The clonotype comes from a woman aged 50 to 60 with multiple sclerosis. The DNA of the CDR3 is TGCGCCAGCAGCTTGGGTTACACTGAAGCTTTCTTT. It encodes CASSLGYTEAFF.